Listed below are T cell receptor beta chains from one sample, sequenced in a study of technical replicates of blood from several donors. Only in-frame clones appear in the TCRdb table, and some are missing; sequencing was by immunoSEQ multiplex PCR. Of about 81,000 clones listed, roughly 96% were seen once; the top ten hold around 0.2%. The sample was T cells isolated from PBMCs. These receptors all come from a human donor in good health. Both conserved end residues are part of each CDR3. D genes are given only for firm matches. Expanded clones get a size class; other rows say once, few or many, or leave the size out.

size	J	V	D	CDR3	DNA
NA	TRBJ1-1	TRBV18	NA	CASSPAGWGDLNEAFF	TGTGCCAGCTCACCTGCAGGGTGGGGGGATCTGAATGAAGCTTTCTTT
NA	TRBJ2-1	TRBV29-1	NA	CSVVRSVGLTSYNEQFF	TGCAGCGTTGTCAGGTCCGTGGGTCTTACCTCCTACAATGAGCAGTTCTTC
NA	TRBJ1-2	TRBV5-8	NA	CASSAYRVGNYGYTF	TGTGCCAGCAGCGCCTACAGGGTAGGAAACTATGGCTACACCTTC
NA	TRBJ1-3	TRBV9	NA	CASSVMGALGNTIYF	TGTGCCAGCAGCGTAATGGGGGCGCTTGGAAACACCATATATTTT
NA	TRBJ2-7	TRBV7-9	TRBD1	CASSPIGDREYEQYF	TGTGCCAGCAGCCCCATCGGGGACAGGGAGTACGAGCAGTACTTC
NA	TRBJ1-4	TRBV28	NA	CASSKTSPNEKLFF	TGTGCCAGCAGTAAGACAAGTCCGAATGAAAAACTGTTTTTT
NA	TRBJ2-3	TRBV5-1	TRBD2	CASSLFGTSGADTQYF	TGCGCCAGCAGCTTGTTCGGGACTAGCGGGGCAGATACGCAGTATTTT
NA	TRBJ2-7	TRBV12-5	NA	CASGLNPGRQYF	TGTGCTAGTGGTTTGAACCCCGGGAGGCAGTACTTC
NA	TRBJ1-1	TRBV6-5	NA	CASSGRLNTEAFF	TGTGCCAGCAGTGGCCGATTGAACACTGAAGCTTTCTTT
once	TRBJ2-4	TRBV7-9	TRBD2	CASSLRLAGGPNIQYF	TGTGCCAGCAGCCTACGACTAGCGGGAGGGCCGAACATTCAGTACTTC
NA	TRBJ1-5	TRBV28	TRBD1	CASSPTGDGQPQHF	TGTGCCAGCAGCCCGACAGGGGACGGTCAGCCCCAGCATTTT
NA	TRBJ1-1	TRBV6-5	NA	CASCGGLAEAFF	TGTGCCAGCTGTGGGGGGTTGGCTGAAGCTTTCTTT
NA	TRBJ1-2	TRBV2	NA	CASSENGANYGYTF	TGTGCCAGCAGTGAAAATGGAGCTAACTATGGCTACACCTTC
NA	TRBJ2-7	TRBV5-1	TRBD1	CASSPDRGAIYEQYF	TGCGCCAGCAGCCCGGACAGGGGGGCGATCTACGAGCAGTACTTC
NA	TRBJ2-5	TRBV4-1	NA	CASSQGDIQETQYF	TGCGCCAGCAGCCAAGGGGACATCCAAGAGACCCAGTACTTC
NA	TRBJ2-7	TRBV2	NA	CASNVLGNYEQYF	TGTGCCAGCAACGTCCTAGGCAACTACGAGCAGTACTTC
NA	TRBJ2-7	TRBV7-3	NA	CASSHRGGYEQYF	TGTGCCAGCAGCCACAGGGGAGGCTACGAGCAGTACTTC
NA	TRBJ1-1	TRBV11-3	NA	CASSLATGNTEAFF	TGTGCCAGCAGCTTAGCCACAGGGAACACTGAAGCTTTCTTT
NA	TRBJ2-1	TRBV11-2	NA	CASSLGGGALYNEQFF	TGTGCCAGCAGCTTAGGTGGGGGGGCCCTCTACAATGAGCAGTTCTTC
NA	TRBJ1-5	TRBV28	TRBD1	CASSRQGVVQPQHF	TGTGCCAGCAGCCGACAGGGGGTGGTTCAGCCCCAGCATTTT
NA	TRBJ2-1	TRBV7-2	NA	CASSSGLSTDEQFF	TGTGCCAGCAGCTCCGGACTGTCGACCGATGAGCAGTTCTTC
NA	TRBJ1-2	TRBV9	NA	CASSVDMETYGYTF	TGTGCCAGCAGCGTAGATATGGAGACCTATGGCTACACCTTC
NA	TRBJ2-2	TRBV4-1	NA	CASSQTGTTNTGELFF	TGCGCCAGCAGCCAAACCGGGACAACGAACACCGGGGAGCTGTTTTTT
NA	TRBJ1-3	TRBV5-1	NA	CASSETTGFSGNTIYF	TGCGCCAGCAGCGAGACGACAGGATTCTCTGGAAACACCATATATTTT
NA	TRBJ1-5	TRBV7-8	NA	CASSLNGRDQPQHF	TGTGCCAGCAGCTTAAATGGGAGAGATCAGCCCCAGCATTTT
NA	TRBJ2-1	TRBV19	TRBD2	CASRTLAGQANEQFF	TGTGCCAGTAGGACACTAGCGGGACAAGCCAATGAGCAGTTCTTC
once	TRBJ2-7	TRBV14	TRBD2	CASSLRGLAGYEQYF	TGTGCCAGCAGCCTCCGAGGACTAGCGGGATACGAGCAGTACTTC
NA	TRBJ2-3	TRBV5-1	TRBD2	CASRPGLAGTGTDTQYF	TGCGCCAGCAGACCCGGACTAGCGGGAACGGGCACAGATACGCAGTATTTT
NA	TRBJ2-7	TRBV10-2	NA	CASKSGDRVGLVQYF	TGCGCCAGCAAGTCGGGAGACAGGGTAGGGCTAGTGCAGTACTTC
NA	TRBJ2-1	TRBV29-1	TRBD2	CSVRTSGGTQNNEQFF	TGCAGCGTGAGGACTAGCGGGGGGACCCAAAACAATGAGCAGTTCTTC
NA	TRBJ2-7	TRBV4-1	TRBD2	CASSLGGSQSSYEQYF	TGCGCCAGCAGCCTTGGCGGGAGTCAAAGCTCCTACGAGCAGTACTTC
NA	TRBJ1-5	TRBV6-1	NA	CASSERRRSNQPQHF	TGTGCCAGCAGTGAAAGAAGGCGGAGCAATCAGCCCCAGCATTTT
NA	TRBJ1-1	TRBV6-5	NA	CASIQRQNTEAFF	TGTGCCAGCATCCAGAGACAGAACACTGAAGCTTTCTTT
NA	TRBJ2-7	TRBV13	NA	CASSLTQRRESSYEQYF	TGTGCCAGCAGCCTGACACAGAGACGGGAATCCTCCTACGAGCAGTACTTC
NA	TRBJ2-1	TRBV27	TRBD1	CASSLTGVTYNEQFF	TGTGCCAGCAGCTTAACAGGGGTAACCTACAATGAGCAGTTCTTC
NA	TRBJ2-5	TRBV7-9	TRBD1	CASSLVVLQGDLNF	TGTGCCAGCAGCTTAGTTGTCTTACAGGGGGACCTTAACTTC
once	TRBJ1-1	TRBV28	NA	CASWERSEAFF	TGTGCCAGCTGGGAGAGGTCTGAAGCTTTCTTT
NA	TRBJ2-7	TRBV10-3	TRBD1	CAIRGTEGTYEQYF	TGTGCCATCAGGGGGACAGAGGGGACCTACGAGCAGTACTTC
NA	TRBJ2-3	TRBV7-8	NA	CASSLSSGSYTDTQYF	TGTGCCAGCAGCTTATCTTCCGGGAGCTACACAGATACGCAGTATTTT
NA	TRBJ2-5	TRBV30	NA	CAWSVPRGGRETQYF	TGTGCCTGGAGTGTACCTAGGGGGGGCAGGGAGACCCAGTACTTC
NA	TRBJ1-5	TRBV18	NA	CASSPALRAGHPHFSNQPQHF	TGTGCCAGCTCACCGGCTTTACGGGCAGGGCATCCTCATTTTAGCAATCAGCCCCAGCATTTT
NA	TRBJ2-7	TRBV27	TRBD1	CASNSGTGPFEQYF	TGTGCCAGCAACTCCGGGACAGGCCCGTTCGAGCAGTACTTC
NA	TRBJ2-2	TRBV27	NA	CASSLTGYTGELFF	TGTGCCAGCAGTTTAACCGGGTACACCGGGGAGCTGTTTTTT
NA	TRBJ2-7	TRBV19	TRBD1	CASSMGQGPYEQYF	TGTGCCAGTAGTATGGGACAGGGGCCCTACGAGCAGTACTTC
NA	TRBJ2-3	TRBV11-2	TRBD2	CASSLLAGGLVDTQYF	TGTGCCAGCAGCTTACTAGCGGGGGGTTTAGTAGATACGCAGTATTTT
NA	TRBJ1-1	TRBV18	NA	CASSPDAQVEAFF	TGTGCCAGCTCACCAGACGCACAGGTTGAAGCTTTCTTT
NA	TRBJ2-7	TRBV11-2	TRBD1	CASSLDASTGGVSYEQYF	TGTGCCAGCAGCTTGGACGCTTCCACAGGGGGCGTCAGCTACGAGCAGTACTTC
NA	TRBJ2-5	TRBV29-1	NA	CSVLSAGTQYF	TGCAGCGTTCTTAGTGCAGGGACCCAGTACTTC
once	TRBJ2-1	TRBV27	TRBD1	CASSRDRELEFF	TGTGCCAGCAGTCGGGACAGGGAGTTGGAGTTCTTC
NA	TRBJ1-6	TRBV27	NA	CASSLLPELSRNSPLHF	TGTGCCAGCAGTTTATTGCCCGAACTTTCCCGTAATTCACCCCTCCACTTT
NA	TRBJ2-1	TRBV11-3	NA	CASSLQGSPPGAYNEQFF	TGTGCCAGCAGCCTCCAGGGATCTCCGCCGGGCGCCTACAATGAGCAGTTCTTC
NA	TRBJ2-3	TRBV7-9	NA	CASSGRLGRSTDTQYF	TGTGCCAGCAGCGGTCGACTAGGCCGAAGCACAGATACGCAGTATTTT
NA	TRBJ2-2	TRBV5-6	NA	CASSFGQNTGELFF	TGTGCCAGCAGCTTCGGACAGAACACCGGGGAGCTGTTTTTT
NA	TRBJ2-3	TRBV7-6	TRBD2	CASSLAGTKAFSRQDTQYF	TGTGCCAGCAGCTTAGCCGGGACTAAGGCTTTTTCTCGTCAAGATACGCAGTATTTT
NA	TRBJ2-3	TRBV6-5	TRBD1	CASSKTGTGKDTQYF	TGTGCCAGCAGTAAGACCGGGACAGGGAAAGATACGCAGTATTTT
NA	TRBJ1-4	TRBV14	NA	CASSQDLREKLFF	TGTGCCAGCAGCCAAGATCTCCGGGAAAAACTGTTTTTT
NA	TRBJ1-1	TRBV7-9	TRBD1	CASSGGTVTEAFF	TGTGCCAGCAGCGGGGGGACAGTCACTGAAGCTTTCTTT
NA	TRBJ2-1	TRBV15	NA	CATSRADYNEQFF	TGTGCCACCAGCAGAGCAGATTACAATGAGCAGTTCTTC
once	TRBJ1-2	TRBV10-1	TRBD1	CASSPAGTGVEGYTF	TGCGCCAGCAGTCCCGCCGGGACAGGGGTTGAAGGCTACACCTTC